The rows below give T cell receptor beta chains drawn from one sample of a study of human CD8 memory T cell subsets. TCRdb reprocessed the 5' RACE reads and keeps a single row for each CDR3 protein, giving no DNA. This repertoire includes 8,000 or so distinct CDR3 sequences. Source material: CD8+ T cells from PBMCs. The receptors come from a human donor in good health. The CDR3 runs from the conserved cysteine through the conserved F or W. For some rows the clone size is stated as once, few or many, or as a class when expanded; others skip it.

CDR3	size	V	J	length
CASTGGTYEQYF	NA	TRBV5-1	TRBJ2-7	12
CAWKLAGQDAFF	NA	TRBV30	TRBJ1-1	12
CSVVGAPHLIGDTQYF	NA	TRBV29-1	TRBJ2-3	16
CASSLDLAGSNEQFF	NA	TRBV5-1	TRBJ2-1	15
CSARDFSGGANNEQFF	NA	TRBV20-1	TRBJ2-1	16
CASSEIGTIETQYF	NA	TRBV6-1	TRBJ2-5	14
CAIAQGDTEAFF	medium-sized	TRBV10-3	TRBJ1-1	12
CAIMVASSSNEQFF	NA	TRBV10-3	TRBJ2-1	14
CASSELNEQFF	NA	TRBV2	TRBJ2-1	11
CASSLSFEGINSPLHF	medium-sized	TRBV11-2	TRBJ1-6	16
CSASGGTDPGNIQYF	NA	TRBV20-1	TRBJ2-4	15
CSVEGGKASYNEQFF	NA	TRBV29-1	TRBJ2-1	15
CASHLTGELFF	NA	TRBV18	TRBJ2-2	11